The sequence of this TCR beta chain was determined in a study of technical replicates of blood from several donors. The protocol was immunoSEQ multiplex PCR, while the TCRdb copy is restricted to in-frame clones and leaves out a portion. This table holds 80,000 to 95,000 clones, roughly 95% found once. This receptor was identified in a human donor in good health. The material sequenced was T cells isolated from PBMCs.

The DNA of the CDR3 is TGTGCCAGCAGCTTGCGAGTGGAGCAGTACTTC. It specifies CASSLRVEQYF. The V gene is TRBV7-9, the J gene TRBJ2-7; D is undetermined. V was shortened by 3 bases and J by 7 bases, with 7 bases between the two germline ends. CDR3 length: 11 residues. The germline V gene has CDR1 SEHNR and CDR2 FQNEAQ (reference sequence). The full variable domain, its missing parts supplied by reference TRBV7-9 and TRBJ2-7, is DTGVSQNPRHKITKRGQNVTFRCDPISEHNRLYWYRQTLGQGPEFLTYFQNEAQLEKSRLLSDRFSAERPKGSFSTLEIQRTEQGDSAMYLCASSLRVEQYFGPGTRLTVT.